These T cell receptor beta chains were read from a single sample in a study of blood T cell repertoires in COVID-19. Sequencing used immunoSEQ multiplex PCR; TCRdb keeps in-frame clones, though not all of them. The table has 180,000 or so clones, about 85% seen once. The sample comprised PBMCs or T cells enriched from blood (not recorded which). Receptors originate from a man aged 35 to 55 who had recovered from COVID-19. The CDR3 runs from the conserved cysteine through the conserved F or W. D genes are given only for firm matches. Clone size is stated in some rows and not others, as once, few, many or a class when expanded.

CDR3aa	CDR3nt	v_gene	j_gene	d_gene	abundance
CASSQGAPGDSPLHF	TGTGCCAGCTCACAGGGAGCCCCCGGAGATTCACCCCTCCACTTT	TRBV18	TRBJ1-6	NA	NA
CSVEGQNYGYTF	TGCAGCGTTGAAGGACAGAACTATGGCTACACCTTC	TRBV29-1	TRBJ1-2	NA	NA
CASSLRLAGGLTYNEQFF	TGCGCCAGCAGCTTGAGACTCGCGGGGGGGCTCACCTACAATGAGCAGTTCTTC	TRBV5-1	TRBJ2-1	TRBD2	NA
CASSVQGFTYGYTF	TGTGCCAGTAGTGTACAGGGGTTCACTTATGGCTACACCTTC	TRBV19	TRBJ1-2	TRBD1	few
CASSLGVNEMSNTEAFF	TGTGCCAGCAGCTTAGGCGTCAATGAAATGTCGAACACTGAAGCTTTCTTT	TRBV11-3	TRBJ1-1	NA	NA
CASSHLQGRSSSYNEQFF	TGTGCCAGCAGCCACTTACAGGGGCGAAGTAGCTCCTACAATGAGCAGTTCTTC	TRBV14	TRBJ2-1	TRBD1	NA
CASSQPRGGHNSYEQYF	TGCGCCAGCAGCCAACCCCGAGGAGGTCACAACTCCTACGAGCAGTACTTC	TRBV4-1	TRBJ2-7	NA	NA
CASTKAQGTNEKLFF	TGTGCCAGTACCAAAGCCCAGGGAACTAATGAAAAACTGTTTTTT	TRBV19	TRBJ1-4	NA	NA
CASSQPRVSVYEQYF	TGTGCCAGCAGTCAACCGCGGGTCTCGGTTTACGAGCAGTACTTC	TRBV7-9	TRBJ2-7	NA	NA
CASSIWPGDQPQHF	TGTGCCAGTAGTATTTGGCCAGGGGATCAGCCCCAGCATTTT	TRBV19	TRBJ1-5	NA	NA
CATPARTGNYGYTF	TGTGCCACGCCCGCGAGGACAGGGAACTATGGCTACACCTTC	TRBV10-3	TRBJ1-2	TRBD1	NA
CASSLDPSGYEQYF	TGCGCCAGCAGCTTGGATCCTAGCGGCTACGAGCAGTACTTC	TRBV5-1	TRBJ2-7	TRBD2	NA
CASSFLAGRWVENSETQYF	TGTGCCAGCAGCTTTTTAGCGGGACGGTGGGTGGAGAATTCTGAGACCCAGTACTTC	TRBV5-6	TRBJ2-5	TRBD2	NA
CASFKGPQGWAFF	TGTGCCAGCTTTAAAGGGCCCCAGGGATGGGCTTTCTTT	TRBV6-5	TRBJ1-1	NA	NA
CASSWGGGESYNEQFF	TGTGCCAGCAGCTGGGGGGGCGGCGAGTCCTACAATGAGCAGTTCTTC	TRBV11-2	TRBJ2-1	NA	NA
CASSPGLAGTGELFF	TGTGCTAGCAGCCCGGGACTAGCGGGCACCGGGGAGCTGTTTTTT	TRBV7-7	TRBJ2-2	TRBD2	once
CAIRPWAALSQPQHF	TGTGCCATACGGCCCTGGGCAGCCCTAAGTCAGCCCCAGCATTTT	TRBV6-5	TRBJ1-5	NA	NA
CASSYSSKGGTEAFF	TGTGCCAGCAGTTACTCGTCGAAGGGAGGGACTGAAGCTTTCTTT	TRBV6-5	TRBJ1-1	NA	NA
CASSLGQGTYEQYF	TGTGCCAGCAGCTTAGGACAGGGGACCTACGAGCAGTACTTC	TRBV11-2	TRBJ2-7	TRBD1	NA
CATIRRDSSYEQYF	TGTGCCACGATCCGGCGGGACAGCTCCTACGAGCAGTACTTC	TRBV24-1	TRBJ2-7	NA	once
CASSSHDGQATYWKLFF	TGTGCCAGCAGTTCCCACGACGGACAGGCGACTTATTGGAAACTGTTTTTT	TRBV28	TRBJ1-4	TRBD1	NA
CASSQEAGANTKETQYF	TGTGCCAGCAGCCAAGAAGCAGGGGCAAACACCAAAGAGACCCAGTACTTC	TRBV14	TRBJ2-5	NA	NA
CASSTVGQLGYTF	TGTGCCAGCTCAACCGTTGGACAGCTTGGCTACACCTTC	TRBV18	TRBJ1-2	NA	NA
CASSPPAGANTEAFF	TGTGCCAGCAGTCCCCCGGCAGGGGCGAACACTGAAGCTTTCTTT	TRBV27	TRBJ1-1	NA	NA
CASSRSGVVSYEQYF	TGTGCCAGCAGCCGAAGCGGGGTAGTCTCCTACGAGCAGTACTTC	TRBV3-1/TRBV3-2	TRBJ2-7	TRBD2	NA
CASSMAGGHEQFF	TGTGCCAGCAGTATGGCAGGGGGCCATGAGCAGTTCTTC	TRBV2	TRBJ2-1	TRBD1	NA
CASMERAWDTQYF	TGTGCCAGCATGGAGCGGGCCTGGGATACGCAGTATTTT	TRBV2	TRBJ2-3	NA	many
CASSLSGGRVYEQFF	TGCGCCAGCAGCTTATCGGGCGGGAGGGTCTATGAGCAGTTCTTC	TRBV5-1	TRBJ2-1	TRBD2	NA
CSTGQGMNTEAFF	TGCAGCACCGGACAGGGAATGAACACTGAAGCTTTCTTT	TRBV29-1	TRBJ1-1	TRBD1	NA
CASSTSMEQFF	TGTGCCAGCAGTACTAGTATGGAGCAGTTCTTC	TRBV27	TRBJ2-1	NA	many
CASSINEQFF	TGTGCCAGCAGCATAAATGAGCAGTTCTTC	TRBV7-9	TRBJ2-1	NA	NA
CASHAPGANYGYTF	TGTGCCAGCCACGCGCCGGGAGCTAACTATGGCTACACCTTC	TRBV2	TRBJ1-2	NA	NA
CASSVVGAPTGELFF	TGTGCCAGCAGCGTAGTGGGAGCCCCCACCGGGGAGCTGTTTTTT	TRBV9	TRBJ2-2	NA	few
CASSLNAGTSYNEQFF	TGTGCCAGCAGCTTAAATGCGGGGACCTCCTACAATGAGCAGTTCTTC	TRBV7-3	TRBJ2-1	NA	once
CASSQDIPGPPFDEQFF	TGTGCCAGCAGCCAAGATATTCCGGGTCCGCCCTTCGATGAGCAGTTCTTC	TRBV3-1/TRBV3-2	TRBJ2-1	NA	NA
CASSLDSGGGAQYF	TGTGCCAGCAGCTTAGATTCGGGAGGAGGGGCCCAGTACTTC	TRBV7-2	TRBJ2-5	TRBD2	NA
CASIATGGFFGQPQHF	TGTGCCAGTATTGCGACAGGGGGGTTTTTTGGTCAGCCCCAGCATTTT	TRBV19	TRBJ1-5	TRBD1	NA
CASSSRGATNEKLFF	TGCGCCAGTTCCTCACGCGGAGCAACTAATGAAAAACTGTTTTTT	TRBV5-1	TRBJ1-4	NA	NA
CAWSGQDNSPLHF	TGTGCCTGGAGTGGACAAGACAATTCACCCCTCCACTTT	TRBV30	TRBJ1-6	NA	NA
CASSLRTGGDSPLHF	TGCGCCAGCAGCTTGAGGACAGGGGGCGATTCACCCCTCCACTTT	TRBV5-1	TRBJ1-6	TRBD1	NA
CASSRQGEGQPQHF	TGTGCCAGCAGCAGACAGGGGGAAGGTCAGCCCCAGCATTTT	TRBV27	TRBJ1-5	TRBD1	NA
CASWGQDGYTF	TGTGCCAGTTGGGGACAGGATGGCTACACCTTC	TRBV12-3/TRBV12-4	TRBJ1-2	TRBD1	NA
CASSLRRTEDGYTF	TGTGCCAGCTCACTTCGTCGGACAGAGGATGGCTACACCTTC	TRBV18	TRBJ1-2	NA	NA
CASSIDSGGIGGEQFF	TGTGCCAGTAGTATAGATAGCGGGGGGATCGGCGGTGAGCAGTTCTTC	TRBV19	TRBJ2-1	TRBD2	NA
CASSLNPGAGELFF	TGTGCCAGCAGCCTAAACCCGGGGGCCGGGGAGCTGTTTTTT	TRBV3-1/TRBV3-2	TRBJ2-2	NA	NA
CASSPRTGGAKNIQYF	TGTGCCAGCAGCCCCCGAACAGGGGGCGCCAAAAACATTCAGTACTTC	TRBV7-6	TRBJ2-4	TRBD1	NA
CAISSIASGANVLTF	TGTGCCATCAGTTCCATAGCCTCTGGGGCCAACGTCCTGACTTTC	TRBV10-3	TRBJ2-6	NA	NA
CASASGTGSYEQYF	TGTGCCAGTGCCTCCGGGACAGGATCCTACGAGCAGTACTTC	TRBV2	TRBJ2-7	TRBD1	NA
CASTGQGYNSPLHF	TGTGCCAGCACCGGCCAGGGCTATAATTCACCCCTCCACTTT	TRBV11-2	TRBJ1-6	NA	NA
CASNRYAGGPSYEQFF	TGTGCCAGCAATCGCTATGCGGGAGGGCCCTCTTATGAGCAGTTCTTC	TRBV28	TRBJ2-1	TRBD2	NA
CASSRSLPTF	TGTGCCAGCAGCAGGAGCCTTCCTACCTTC	TRBV7-9	TRBJ1-2	NA	NA
CASSPQVPYGYTF	TGTGCCAGCAGTCCACAGGTTCCCTATGGCTACACCTTC	TRBV12-3/TRBV12-4	TRBJ1-2	NA	NA
CASRMDRVNTIYF	TGTGCCAGTAGAATGGACAGGGTAAACACCATATATTTT	TRBV19	TRBJ1-3	TRBD1	NA
CASSLEPTGEAFF	TGCGCCAGCAGCTTGGAACCCACAGGGGAAGCTTTCTTT	TRBV5-1	TRBJ1-1	NA	NA